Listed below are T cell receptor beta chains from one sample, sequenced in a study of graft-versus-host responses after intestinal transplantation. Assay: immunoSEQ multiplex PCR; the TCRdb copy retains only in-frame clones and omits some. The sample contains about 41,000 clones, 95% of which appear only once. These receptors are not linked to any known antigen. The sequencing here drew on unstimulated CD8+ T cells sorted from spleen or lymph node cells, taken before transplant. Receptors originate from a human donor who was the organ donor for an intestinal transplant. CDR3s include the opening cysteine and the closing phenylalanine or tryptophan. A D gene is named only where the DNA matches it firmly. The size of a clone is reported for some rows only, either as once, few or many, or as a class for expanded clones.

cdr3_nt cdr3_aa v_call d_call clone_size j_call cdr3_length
TGCGCCAGCAGCTTTGCAGCCTCCTACGAGCAGTACTTC CASSFAASYEQYF TRBV5-1 NA NA TRBJ2-7 13
TGTGCCAGCAGTGACAGGGACCTCATCCAAGAGACCCAGTACTTC CASSDRDLIQETQYF TRBV2 NA NA TRBJ2-5 15
TGTGCCAGCAGTTATAAGGGTGATAATGAAAAACTGTTTTTT CASSYKGDNEKLFF TRBV6-5 NA NA TRBJ1-4 14
TGTGCCATCAGCCCGGCGATGGGGGAATCGTCGTACGAGCAGTACTTC CAISPAMGESSYEQYF TRBV10-3 NA NA TRBJ2-7 16
TGTGCCAACAAACAGGGAGAGGGCTACACCTTC CANKQGEGYTF TRBV27 NA NA TRBJ1-2 11
TGTGCCAGCTCACCACAATTCAATCGACGAAAGACCCAGTACTTC CASSPQFNRRKTQYF TRBV18 NA once TRBJ2-5 15
TGTGCCAGTAGTATCTCCAGCGGGGCCAATGAGCAGTTCTTC CASSISSGANEQFF TRBV19 TRBD2 NA TRBJ2-1 14
TGTGCCAGCAGCCAGATTGGGGTGAACACTGAAGCTTTCTTT CASSQIGVNTEAFF TRBV27 NA NA TRBJ1-1 14
TGTGCCACCAGCTCCCAGGATACGCTCTTCTCTCAGCCCCAGCATTTT CATSSQDTLFSQPQHF TRBV15 NA NA TRBJ1-5 16
TGTGCCTCCTCTCCGACAGGGGTTAGAGGCAATCAGCCCCAGCATTTT CASSPTGVRGNQPQHF TRBV16 TRBD1 once TRBJ1-5 16
TGCAGCGTTGAAGATGTGGAGGGGGCGGCCTACGAGCAGTACTTC CSVEDVEGAAYEQYF TRBV29-1 NA NA TRBJ2-7 15
TGTGCCAGCTCACCACGGGGGCAGGGGGCGATTTTGGAGACCCAGTACTTC CASSPRGQGAILETQYF TRBV18 TRBD1 NA TRBJ2-5 17
TGCGCCAGCAGCCAAGATCGCGGGGGGGCAGATACGCAGTATTTT CASSQDRGGADTQYF TRBV4-3 TRBD2 NA TRBJ2-3 15
TGTGCCAGCAGCGAGGGACGACAGTCCTCTGGGGCCAACGTCCTGACTTTC CASSEGRQSSGANVLTF TRBV9 NA NA TRBJ2-6 17
TGTGCCAGCAGCTCCAGGGGGTCTGCAGATACGCAGTATTTT CASSSRGSADTQYF TRBV7-9 TRBD1 NA TRBJ2-3 14
TGTGCCAGCTCACCCGCCCGGTATAACACTGAAGCTTTCTTT CASSPARYNTEAFF TRBV18 NA NA TRBJ1-1 14
TGTGCCAGCAGCTTGACAGGGGGCAATCAGCCCCAGCATTTT CASSLTGGNQPQHF TRBV7-9 TRBD1 NA TRBJ1-5 14
TGTGCCAGCAGCTCGTCGGTCTTCACTGAAGCTTTCTTT CASSSSVFTEAFF TRBV7-9 NA NA TRBJ1-1 13
TGTGCCAGCAGGCCAGGCAGGGGAGTAGCCTATGGCTACACCTTC CASRPGRGVAYGYTF TRBV5-6 NA NA TRBJ1-2 15
TGCAGCGTTGTCCCACAGGGGGCTGGAAACACCATATATTTT CSVVPQGAGNTIYF TRBV29-1 TRBD1 NA TRBJ1-3 14
TGTGCCAGCAGTTTATCAACGGGGGGGCTCCACGAGCAGTACTTC CASSLSTGGLHEQYF TRBV27 TRBD2 NA TRBJ2-7 15
TGTGCCAGTAGAGACAGGGGGCTCAATGAGCAGTTCTTC CASRDRGLNEQFF TRBV19 TRBD1 NA TRBJ2-1 13
TGTGCCAGCAGCTTCACGAACTGGGACAATGAGCAGTTCTTC CASSFTNWDNEQFF TRBV7-9 NA NA TRBJ2-1 14
TGTGCCAGCAGCGTCGGCAGCGAAGATACGCAGTATTTT CASSVGSEDTQYF TRBV9 NA once TRBJ2-3 13
TGTGCCAGCAGCGCTAGTCCGTTCTCTGGGGCCAACGTCCTGACTTTC CASSASPFSGANVLTF TRBV11-1 NA NA TRBJ2-6 16
TGTGCCAGCAGTGAAGGACCTTTTAACAAAGGGGCCGACGAGCAGTACTTC CASSEGPFNKGADEQYF TRBV2 NA NA TRBJ2-7 17
TGTGCCAGCAGCCTGTCCGAGAATGAAGCTTTCTTT CASSLSENEAFF TRBV5-6 NA NA TRBJ1-1 12
TGTGCCAGCAGCCTGAGCGGGGAGCTGTTTTTT CASSLSGELFF TRBV7-6 NA NA TRBJ2-2 11